This T cell receptor (beta chain) was sequenced in a study of blood T cell repertoires in COVID-19. Authors' analysis steps: Amplification from reference gene primers served as the basis for estimated nucleated cell counts. The data were produced by immunoSEQ multiplex PCR, yet TCRdb's version contains in-frame clones alone and is incomplete. The V and J calls and the clone size are those of that table, but D and trimming were determined from the DNA. The sample lists roughly 300,000 clones, over 75% occurring once. The ends were cut back, 5 bases at V and 8 bases at J, with 13 bases in the middle. The germline V gene encodes CDR1 WNHNN and CDR2 SYGVQD (reference sequence). This CDR3 region has 13 residues.

The chain links TRBV10-1 to TRBJ2-1; D not resolved. The clonotype was recovered from a woman aged 30 to 39 who had recovered from COVID-19. The specimen sequenced was PBMCs or T cells enriched from blood (not recorded which). The CDR3 reads CASSPSGTHEQFF. Here the CDR3 DNA reads TGCGCCAGCAGTCCCTCGGGTACCCATGAGCAGTTCTTC.